This T cell receptor beta chain came from a study of glioma-infiltrating T cells. Remarks on this clonotype: Its antigen remains unidentified.

Germline CDR1 is MDHEN and CDR2 is SYDVKM. The CDR3 sequence is 12 residues long. V lost 5 bases and J lost 2, with 7 bases in between. Study-wide results and limits: Non-neoplastic patients had below-expected tissue-blood divergence, while all gliomas exceeded expectation. Tissue and blood shared very few CDR3 sequences.

The iRepertoire nested amplicon-rescue multiplex PCR amplified TCR alpha and beta CDR3s from RNA. Tissue mRNA or PBMC total RNA, roughly 100-400 ng, went into one-step reverse transcription and amplification. Via MiXCR, TCRdb re-called the multiplex PCR reads, giving one row per CDR3 protein. The sample lists more than 95,000 distinct CDR3 sequences; roughly 30% were seen once. The receptor was derived from a human donor with low-grade glioma or glioblastoma, undergoing nonglioma brain surgery, or in good health (not recorded which). J is TRBJ2-7 and V is TRBV28, with D unclear. The sample consisted of glioma tissue, nonneoplastic brain tissue, or PBMCs (not recorded which). The CDR3 region has the DNA TGTGCCAGCAGTCGCCTAACCTACGAGCAGTACTTC. It codes for CASSRLTYEQYF.